The entry below describes one T cell receptor beta chain. Its antigen is not known. The data originate from a study of tumor-infiltrating lymphocytes in localized non-small cell lung cancer. Germline CDR1 is SGDLS and CDR2 is YYNGEE. The CDR3 length is 12 residues. V lost 4 bases, J lost 3 bases, and 8 bases lay in between. Findings and limits, study-wide: No T-cell fraction difference was seen between IM1 and IM2 tumors.

Assay used: immunoSEQ multiplex PCR; TCRdb lists only in-frame clones, some missing. The repertoire holds about 15,000 clones, with approximately 69% as singletons. This clonotype was obtained from a human donor with non-small cell lung cancer. The chain has TRBV9 and TRBJ2-7, with D uncertain. The sample was lung tumor tissue. The CDR3 DNA reads as TGTGCCAGCAGCCCAACTTTCTACGAGCAGTACTTC. Protein sequence: CASSPTFYEQYF.